The rows below give T cell receptor beta chains drawn from one sample of a study of blood T cell repertoires in COVID-19. This table comes from immunoSEQ multiplex PCR, and its TCRdb copy is limited to in-frame clones, with some not included. The repertoire consists of almost 250,000 clones, with 70% to 90% occurring once and the leading ten covering 1.5% to 2%. Material: PBMCs or T cells enriched from blood (not recorded which). These receptors were taken from a woman aged 45-60 years who had recovered from COVID-19. CDR3s include the opening cysteine and the closing phenylalanine or tryptophan.

TRBV18	15	CASSLAGSLNYEQYF
TRBV24-1	11	CATREGQPQHF
TRBV18	14	CASSPGESGVEAFF
TRBV3-1/TRBV3-2	13	CAIGDRGQGEQYF
TRBV18	16	CASSPLSGRVFSEQFF
TRBV28	15	CASIRQGAFYNEQFF
TRBV27	14	CASSLQGDPNGYTF
TRBV28	16	CASSRASLRSLETQYF
TRBV20-1	15	CSASRRESSTDTQYF
TRBV11-2	16	CASNPSGRKNTGELFF
TRBV27	14	CASFFQGFDTEAFF
TRBV27	15	CASSSVRGRMNEQFF
TRBV7-2	15	CASSSAADRAYEQYF
TRBV27	15	CASSSTSGSGNTQYF
TRBV12-5	15	CASGQGSSYNSPLHF
TRBV28	14	CASSFLSGTDTQYF
TRBV28	16	CASSGLAKILNNEQFF
TRBV27	12	CASSSGNQPQHF
TRBV27	15	CASSSGTGSIQPQHF
TRBV2	15	CASSLGLAGYNEQFF
TRBV2	12	CASKRDTDTQYF
TRBV21-1	17	CASSTSRDRGGGETQYF
TRBV7-2	15	CASSSDSLANTEAFF
TRBV7-3	14	CASSLNREDTEAFF
TRBV21-1	14	CASSKKCPGYEQYF
TRBV19	16	CASSIFGGRFDTEAFF
TRBV10-3	14	CAISESQGYNEQFF
TRBV19	15	CASTRLAGGVGEQFF
TRBV7-9	15	CASNPGQGDTGELFF
TRBV9	16	CASSATGTSGGDTQYF